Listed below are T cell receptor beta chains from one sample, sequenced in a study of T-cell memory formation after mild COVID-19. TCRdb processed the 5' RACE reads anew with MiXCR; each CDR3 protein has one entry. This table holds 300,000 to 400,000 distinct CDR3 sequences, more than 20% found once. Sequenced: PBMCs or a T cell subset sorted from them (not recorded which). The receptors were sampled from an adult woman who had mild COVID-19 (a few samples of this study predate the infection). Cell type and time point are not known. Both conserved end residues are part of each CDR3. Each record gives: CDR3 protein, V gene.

CASSPPPGRATDTQYF,TRBV7-9
CASSAGGLEYYGYTF,TRBV11-3
CASSQEQLNTEAFF,TRBV4-2
CASSPRGGHKEQYF,TRBV3-1
CSATDSFYEQYF,TRBV20-1
CASSLGPMNTGELFF,TRBV5-1
CASSGERDSSSYEQYF,TRBV25-1
CATSREGETSNEQFF,TRBV15
CASSLDGTGIRPQHF,TRBV12-3/TRBV12-4
CASSVGVIQAETQYF,TRBV9
CASSIGANSPEAFF,TRBV5-1
CSAFGGNIQYF,TRBV20-1
CASSPGRRRSYEQYF,TRBV7-2
CSVLGTSGTYEQYF,TRBV29-1
CASSLLFRHGLAGAPLAKNIQYF,TRBV12-3/TRBV12-4
CASSLVPGLAIETQYF,TRBV11-2
CASSLALGGGYGYTF,TRBV5-1
CASSLGSSTSSYNEQFF,TRBV7-6
CASRKGRGNQPQHF,TRBV12-3/TRBV12-4
CASSFPGKNTEAFF,TRBV7-9
CASSFGSSNYGYTF,TRBV7-2
CASSLFSGFTYNEQFF,TRBV12-3/TRBV12-4
CATTHRDDYGYTF,TRBV6-6
CASSLGWGETQYF,TRBV12-3/TRBV12-4
CASSDITRQGQYF,TRBV2
CASRRTGGYLLLYGYTF,TRBV27
CSVYPRHTEAFF,TRBV29-1